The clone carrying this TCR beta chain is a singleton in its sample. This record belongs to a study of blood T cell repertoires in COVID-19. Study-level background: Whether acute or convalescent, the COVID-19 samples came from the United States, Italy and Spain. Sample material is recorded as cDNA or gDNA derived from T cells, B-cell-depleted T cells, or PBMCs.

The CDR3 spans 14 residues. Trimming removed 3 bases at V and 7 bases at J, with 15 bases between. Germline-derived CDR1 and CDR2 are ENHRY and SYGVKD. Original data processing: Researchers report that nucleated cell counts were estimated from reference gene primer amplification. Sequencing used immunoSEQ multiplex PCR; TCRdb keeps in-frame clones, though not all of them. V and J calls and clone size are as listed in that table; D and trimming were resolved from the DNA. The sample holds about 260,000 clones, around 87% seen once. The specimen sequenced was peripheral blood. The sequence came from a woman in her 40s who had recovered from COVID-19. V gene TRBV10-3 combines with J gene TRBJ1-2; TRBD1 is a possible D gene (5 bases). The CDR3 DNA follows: TGTGCCATCAGTGAAGGGAGGACACCGGCTGGCTACACCTTC. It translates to CAISEGRTPAGYTF.